The source of this T cell receptor (beta chain) is a study of cytotoxic CD8 clonotypes in ibrutinib-treated CLL. The overall study: The subjects consisted of about a dozen relapsed/refractory and around 15 treatment-naive individuals, with approximately 18 IGHV unmutated.

Regarding the study as a whole: Exceeding age-matched healthy donors, baseline clonality also tracked the counts of circulating CD8+ T cells. Among the clonotypes, public ones were uncommon and contracted or held stable on treatment.

Produced via immunoSEQ multiplex PCR; TCRdb's table is partial and in-frame only. Among 150,000 to 200,000 clones, about 88% were seen once, and the ten largest hold 3%. The J segment lost 6 bases and the V segment lost 3 bases, leaving 15 bases of the junction unmatched. Germline V gives CDR1 SGHRS, CDR2 YFSETQ. The CDR3 consists of 17 residues. Genomic DNA for TCR beta libraries, approximately 2 micrograms, came from cryopreserved PBMCs. Worth noting for this clone: Its antigen remains unknown.

The chain employs TRBV5-1 and TRBJ2-1, with 7 bases that match TRBD2. The sample here was PBMCs, taken at disease progression, from a patient treated with ibrutinib. This receptor was taken from a human donor with chronic lymphocytic leukemia. CDR3 amino acids: CASSSLGLSLVVNEQFF. Written as DNA, the CDR3 is TGCGCCAGCAGCTCCCTGGGACTAAGCTTGGTAGTCAATGAGCAGTTCTTC.